This paragraph reports one T cell receptor (beta chain). Within the sample, other DNA sequences also encode this same CDR3. This entry comes from a study of PD-1 blockade in classical Hodgkin lymphoma. The assay was immunoSEQ multiplex PCR, and TCRdb's table has in-frame clones only and misses some. The sample lists approximately 65,000 clones; around 90% were seen once. Time point here: cycle 4 day 1 (C4D1), after less than 7 weeks of nivolumab. Each of the patients experienced relapse following autologous stem cell transplantation, and their brentuximab vedotin exposure differed. Germline lookup yields CDR1 LNHDA and CDR2 SQIVND (reference sequence). Trimming cost V 1 base and J 4 bases; bases outside gene matches: 4. The CDR3 contains 15 residues.

This TCR was sampled from a human donor with classical Hodgkin lymphoma. The source material was peripheral blood mononuclear cells (PBMCs), sampled before the fourth cycle of nivolumab. The chain is built from TRBV19 and TRBJ2-1, with 7 bases that match TRBD2. CDR3 region: CASSIGTRGYNEQFF. CDR3 in DNA: TGTGCCAGTAGTATAGGGACTAGAGGTTACAATGAGCAGTTCTTC.